This T cell receptor (beta chain) was identified in a study of T cell responses to AZD1222 COVID-19 vaccine. Overall study findings and caveats: Across spike, vaccine-associated CD4 TCRs were found, dominant at 160-218 and 743-854. Clonal diversity was possibly underestimated, and white British individuals and females predominated among donors.

Trimming took off 3 bases at V and 6 bases at J, with 9 bases between the two ends. CDR1 GTSNPN and CDR2 SVGIG come from the germline V gene (reference sequence). The CDR3 totals 12 residues. Profiling relied on immunoSEQ multiplex PCR, and the TCRdb table lists in-frame clones only, not all of them. The table has around 99,000 clones, nearly 90% seen once. A remark on this clone: Its antigen is as yet unknown.

This specimen consisted of peripheral blood, obtained on day 0 of AZD1222 vaccination. This chain joins TRBV30 and TRBJ2-1; maybe TRBD1 (5 bases). This TCR was recovered from an adult in good health. The CDR3 DNA is TGTGCCTGGAGAAGGGGTGGCAATGAGCAGTTCTTC. Protein sequence: CAWRRGGNEQFF.